The 10 T cell receptor beta chains below all came from one sample that was sequenced in a study of T cell repertoires in cytomegalovirus infection. MiXCR was run by TCRdb on the reads, yielding one entry per CDR3 protein. The table includes more than 250,000 distinct CDR3 sequences, about an eighth detected once. The sample comprised PBMCs. The receptor set was obtained from a human donor in good health (CMV status not recorded). Some clones in this sample may be carry-over from other donors' samples.

This clonotype has just a few counts. The J gene is TRBJ1-4, the V gene TRBV4-2; 9 bases match TRBD1. This CDR3 has 16 amino acids. V was pared by 0 bases and J by 8 bases, with 7 bases of the junction left unmatched. Germline V gene data show CDR1 as LGHNA and CDR2 as YNFKEQ. The CDR3 region is CASSQDPTGGGEKLFF. Written as DNA, the CDR3 is TGTGCCAGCAGCCAAGATCCGACAGGGGGAGGCGAAAAACTGTTTTTT.

This chain connects TRBV19 to TRBJ1-3; possibly TRBD1 for D (5 bases). CDR1 is LNHDA, CDR2 SQIVND, per germline (reference sequence). The CDR3 spans 14 residues. V was pared by 8 bases and J by 0 bases, with 11 bases between. CDR3 nucleotides: TGTGCCAGTGAGGGGCTGAGCTCTGGAAACACCATATATTTT. It translates to CASEGLSSGNTIYF.

This clonotype came up many times. This chain connects TRBV11-3 to TRBJ2-7; possible D gene TRBD2, 6 bases. This CDR3 region has 13 residues. Germline loops: CDR1 SGHNT, CDR2 YENEEA. Trimming shortened V by 5 bases and J by 6 bases, and 14 bases separated the two germline ends. CDR3: CASSPGTSGEQYF. The CDR3, as DNA: TGTGCCAGCAGCCCCGGGACTTCGGGCGAGCAGTACTTC.

The DNA of the CDR3 is TGTGCCAGCAGTTTCCAATTCGGGGAGCTGTTTTTT. It specifies CASSFQFGELFF. The chain employs TRBV27 and TRBJ2-2; D remains ambiguous. Germline V gene sequence: CDR1 MNHEY, CDR2 SMNVEV (reference sequence). V gave up 3 bases and J gave up 7 bases, with 6 bases separating them. This CDR3 is built from 12 residues.

This clonotype was seen at least ten times. The chain joins TRBV4-1 to TRBJ1-1; D may be TRBD1 (5 bases). V was trimmed by 7 bases and J by 0 bases, leaving 12 bases between them. This CDR3 spans 14 amino acids. Per germline, CDR1 MGHRA and CDR2 YSYEKL. The CDR3 sequence is CASKNQGLNTEAFF. In DNA, the CDR3 is TGCGCCAGCAAAAACCAGGGCTTGAACACTGAAGCTTTCTTT.

This clonotype was detected many times. The chain couples TRBV7-8 to TRBJ2-7, with a weak D call TRBD1 (6 bases). This CDR3 is built from 14 residues. CDR1 and CDR2 from the germline V gene are SGHVS and FQNEAQ. With 4 bases removed from V and 2 bases from J, the gap between germline ends came to 12 bases. The CDR3 here is CASSYDRRAYEQYF. CDR3 DNA: TGTGCCAGCAGCTACGACAGGAGAGCCTACGAGCAGTACTTC.

This clonotype appeared a few times. The chain combines TRBV7-2 with TRBJ2-3; D uncertain. This CDR3 has 13 residues. Germline-derived CDR1 and CDR2 are SGHTA and FQGNSA. V was clipped by 2 bases and J by 6 bases, with 9 bases between them. The DNA for the CDR3 is TGTGCCAGCAGCTTATTCAGTGCTGATACGCAGTATTTT. Translation gives CASSLFSADTQYF. Variable domain in full (rest from reference TRBV7-2 and TRBJ2-3): GAGVSQSPSNKVTEKGKDVELRCDPISGHTALYWYRQSLGQGLEFLIYFQGNSAPDKSGLPSDRFSAERTGGSVSTLTIQRTQQEDSAVYLCASSLFSADTQYFGPGTRLTVL.

This clonotype was recorded a few times. The V gene is TRBV20-1, the J gene TRBJ1-2; D not certain. The CDR3 has 15 residues. The V end lost 3 bases, the J end lost 1 base, and 15 bases lay between the germline ends. Looked up from germline, CDR1 is DFQATT and CDR2 is SNEGSKA (reference sequence). The DNA for the CDR3 is TGCAGTGCTAGGGCCCCGCCGAATTATAACTATGGCTACACCTTC. Protein: CSARAPPNYNYGYTF.

This clonotype came up many times. The V gene is TRBV12-3 or TRBV12-4, the J gene TRBJ2-1; 9 bases are shared with TRBD2. V was pared by 5 bases and J by 0 bases, with 5 bases of the junction left unmatched. This CDR3 is 16 amino acids long. The CDR3 DNA follows: TGTGCCAGCAGTCAAGCGGGAGGCCGCTCCTACAATGAGCAGTTCTTC. Translation gives CASSQAGGRSYNEQFF.

There are a few counts of this clonotype. V usage is TRBV20-1 and J usage is TRBJ2-2, with 11 nucleotides matching TRBD2. V was clipped by 4 bases and J by 1 base; unmatched bases: 8. The CDR3 is made up of 17 amino acids. In germline, CDR1 is DFQATT, CDR2 SNEGSKA (reference sequence). CDR3 protein: CSATKSGTSGNTGELFF. DNA of the CDR3: TGCAGTGCTACAAAAAGTGGGACTAGCGGGAACACCGGGGAGCTGTTTTTT.